This is a list of T cell receptor beta chains from one sample in a study of long-term antiretroviral therapy in people with HIV. Profiled with immunoSEQ multiplex PCR; TCRdb holds only in-frame clones, not every one. This table holds 25,000 to 35,000 clones, roughly 88% found once. The specimen comprised unsorted PBMCs, sampled 0.8 years before starting antiretroviral therapy. These receptors all come from a man aged 18 to 30 with HIV. Each CDR3 is given with its conserved first and last residue. A D gene is named only where the DNA matches it firmly. Clone size appears in some rows only: once, few, many, or a class for an expanded clone.

TRBJ2-3 TRBV4-3 - - TGCGCCAGCAGCCAAACAGGTGCTAGCACAGATACGCAGTATTTT CASSQTGASTDTQYF
TRBJ1-1 TRBV4-2 - large TGTGCCAGCAGCCAAGTGAGTCTGCCCGAAGCTTTCTTT CASSQVSLPEAFF
TRBJ2-2 TRBV9 - - TGTGCCAGCAGCGATAGGAGGAACACCGGGGAGCTGTTTTTT CASSDRRNTGELFF
TRBJ1-2 TRBV5-4 - - TGTGCCAACAGGGTTTACGGGGGTGGCTACACCTTC CANRVYGGGYTF
TRBJ1-2 TRBV9 - - TGTGCCAGCAGCAGGGACGGCTATGGCTACACCTTC CASSRDGYGYTF
TRBJ2-1 TRBV5-4 - - TGTGCCAGCAGCTGGTTGGGTCGGAGCTCCTACAATGAGCAGTTCTTC CASSWLGRSSYNEQFF
TRBJ2-7 TRBV13 - - TGTGCCAGCAGCTTACGAGGCCAGGCGGAGGAGCAGTACTTC CASSLRGQAEEQYF
TRBJ2-2 TRBV5-1 - few TGCGCCAGCCAAGCAGCCTTCGCCGCGAACACCGGGGAGCTGTTTTTT CASQAAFAANTGELFF
TRBJ1-4 TRBV5-1 - - TGCGCCAGCAGCTTGGGGCTCGCAGGAAAGGCAACTAATGAAAAACTGTTTTTT CASSLGLAGKATNEKLFF
TRBJ2-7 TRBV5-1 - - TGCGCCAGCAGCTTGGCCGGTGGAGGGAGCTCCTACGAGCAGTACTTC CASSLAGGGSSYEQYF
TRBJ2-7 TRBV19 TRBD2 - TGTGCCAGTAGTCGTAGCCTAGCGGGGGACTCCTACGAGCAGTACTTC CASSRSLAGDSYEQYF
TRBJ2-5 TRBV9 - - TGTGCCAGCAGCGTAGGGGGCGCGGGACAAGAGACCCAGTACTTC CASSVGGAGQETQYF
TRBJ1-3 TRBV12-5 - few TGTGCTAGTGGTTTGGTTCAGTTTGGAAACACCATATATTTT CASGLVQFGNTIYF
TRBJ2-7 TRBV11-2 - - TGTGCCAGCAGCTTATTCAAGCGCCCCGGGGAAGGAAAAAACGAGCAGTACTTC CASSLFKRPGEGKNEQYF
TRBJ2-2 TRBV18 - - TGTGCCAGCTCAGTATACGGATTCCGCACCGGGGAGCTGTTTTTT CASSVYGFRTGELFF
TRBJ2-1 TRBV5-5 TRBD2 - TGTGCCAGCAGCTTGGGACTAGCGGGGAGCTCCTACAATGAGCAGTTCTTC CASSLGLAGSSYNEQFF
TRBJ2-7 TRBV28 - once TGTGCCAGCAGTTTAGGAGGATACGAGCAGTACTTC CASSLGGYEQYF
TRBJ1-4 TRBV11-2 - - TGTGCCAGCAGCCCCCTAGGGGGGGGCGGTGAAAAACTGTTTTTT CASSPLGGGGEKLFF
TRBJ2-5 TRBV5-6 - - TGTGCCAGCTGCAAATTACAGGGTACCCTCCAAGAGACCCAGTACTTC CASCKLQGTLQETQYF
TRBJ2-7 TRBV7-9 - - TGTGCCAGCAGCTCGACCAGAGGAATCATCGAGCAGTACTTC CASSSTRGIIEQYF
TRBJ2-2 TRBV7-9 TRBD2 - TGTGCCAGCAGCTTAGGATCAGCGGGGGGCCCCACCGGGGAGCTGTTTTTT CASSLGSAGGPTGELFF
TRBJ1-6 TRBV6-5 - - TGTGCCAGCAGTGTCCAGGAAAATTCACCCCTCCACTTT CASSVQENSPLHF
TRBJ1-1 TRBV6-6 - - TGTGCCATGAAGACGGAGGTTAACACTGAAGCTTTCTTT CAMKTEVNTEAFF
TRBJ2-3 TRBV5-1 TRBD1 once TGCGCCAGCAGCCCTACCGGGACAGCATACACAGATACGCAGTATTTT CASSPTGTAYTDTQYF
TRBJ2-1 TRBV2 - - TGTGCCAGCGGAGGGGGGAAGACCTACTACAATGAGCAGTTCTTC CASGGGKTYYNEQFF
TRBJ2-1 TRBV6-5 TRBD2 - TGTGCCAGCGGGAGGGGTAATGAGCAGTTCTTC CASGRGNEQFF
TRBJ2-5 TRBV7-8 - once TGTGCCAGCAGGGGAACAGATCAAGAGACCCAGTACTTC CASRGTDQETQYF
TRBJ1-3 TRBV7-8 TRBD1 - TGTGCCAGCAGCCTGACAGGGCAAGGAAACACCATATATTTT CASSLTGQGNTIYF